Listed below are T cell receptor beta chains from one sample, sequenced in a study of human T cells and chemical hapten exposure. TCRdb recomputed calls from the RACE reads with MiXCR, one row per CDR3 protein. The table has about 140,000 distinct CDR3 sequences, approximately 10% seen once; the top ten hold 1.2% to 1.5%. Material: whole blood, obtained in connection with sensitization to the hapten diphenylcyclopropenone (DPC). All receptors come from a woman aged 45-59 years with alopecia areata. Some clones in this sample may be carry-over from other donors' samples. Both conserved end residues are part of each CDR3. The order of the fields is J gene, D gene, V gene, CDR3 length, clone size, CDR3 DNA, CDR3 protein. The D gene is left open where the match is weak. The size of a clone is reported for some rows only, either as once, few or many, or as a class for expanded clones.

>TRBJ2-7|NA|TRBV7-2|13|NA
TGTGCCAGCAGCTCGGACGGATACTACGAGCAGTACTTC
CASSSDGYYEQYF
>TRBJ2-7|NA|TRBV20-1|15|NA
TGCAGTGCTAGAGTGGGGCGGGGTCGCTCCTACGAGCAGTACTTC
CSARVGRGRSYEQYF
>TRBJ1-5|NA|TRBV21-1|16|many
TGTGCCAGCAGCAATGGGGCAGGGGGCTTCAATCAGCCCCAGCATTTT
CASSNGAGGFNQPQHF
>TRBJ1-1|TRBD1|TRBV6-6|15|NA
TGTGCCAGCAGTCTCGGCGGACAGGGCAGAACTGAAGCTTTCTTT
CASSLGGQGRTEAFF
>TRBJ1-2|NA|TRBV12-3/TRBV12-4|12|few
TGTGCCAGCAGCCCAGGGTCCTATGGCTACACCTTC
CASSPGSYGYTF
>TRBJ2-7|NA|TRBV6-5|16|NA
TGTGCCAGCAGTTACACGACCGAGCAGGGTCGTGGCGAGCAGTACTTC
CASSYTTEQGRGEQYF
>TRBJ2-6|TRBD1|TRBV27|18|NA
TGTGCCAGCAGTTTATGGTTCCAGGGGGCGTCCGGGGCCAACGTCCTGACTTTC
CASSLWFQGASGANVLTF
>TRBJ2-3|NA|TRBV7-6|17|few
TGTGCCAGCAGCTTAGCTGGGGCCTCGGGGAGCACATTTACGCAGTATTTT
CASSLAGASGSTFTQYF
>TRBJ2-2|NA|TRBV18|15|few
TGTGCCAGCTCATCTACGGCGGCGGGCACCGGGGAGCTGTTTTTT
CASSSTAAGTGELFF
>TRBJ2-3|TRBD2|TRBV14|15|few
TGTGCCAGCAGCCTGACTAGCGGGAGTGTAGATACGCAGTATTTT
CASSLTSGSVDTQYF
>TRBJ1-2|NA|TRBV29-1|13|many
TGCAGCGTTGAACCGGGACTGGCAGAGGGCTACACCTTC
CSVEPGLAEGYTF
>TRBJ2-5|NA|TRBV2|12|few
TGTGCCAGCAGCCCTGGACGGGAGACCCAGTACTTC
CASSPGRETQYF
>TRBJ2-6|NA|TRBV7-9|16|many
TGTGCCAGTCCGCCCGAACAGGTGGCCGGGGCCAACGTCCTGACTTTC
CASPPEQVAGANVLTF
>TRBJ1-2|NA|TRBV19|15|few
TGTGCCAGTAGTGACCAAAGGGGGAACGACTATGGCTACACCTTC
CASSDQRGNDYGYTF
>TRBJ2-1|NA|TRBV5-1|17|many
TGCGCCAGCAGCTTGACCCTGGACTTCTACACCTACAATGAGCAGTTCTTC
CASSLTLDFYTYNEQFF
>TRBJ1-1|NA|TRBV28|14|NA
TGTGCCAGCACCTCTCGCCGACTGAACACTGAAGCTTTCTTT
CASTSRRLNTEAFF
>TRBJ1-4|NA|TRBV29-1|12|few
TGCAGCGTCCAACAGGGACCCGAAAAACTGTTTTTT
CSVQQGPEKLFF